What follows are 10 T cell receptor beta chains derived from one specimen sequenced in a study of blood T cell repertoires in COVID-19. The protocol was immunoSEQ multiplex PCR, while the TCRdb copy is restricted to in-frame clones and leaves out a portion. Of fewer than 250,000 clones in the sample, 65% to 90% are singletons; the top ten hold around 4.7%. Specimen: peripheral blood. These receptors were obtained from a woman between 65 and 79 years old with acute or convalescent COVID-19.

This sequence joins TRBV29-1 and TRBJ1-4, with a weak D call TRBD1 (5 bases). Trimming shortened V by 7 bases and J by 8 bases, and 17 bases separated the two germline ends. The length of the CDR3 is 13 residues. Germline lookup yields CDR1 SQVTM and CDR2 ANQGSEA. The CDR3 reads CSAGGGAGEKLFF. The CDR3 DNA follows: TGCAGCGCCGGGGGAGGGGCAGGAGAAAAACTGTTTTTT. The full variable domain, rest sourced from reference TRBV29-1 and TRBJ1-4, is SAVISQKPSRDICQRGTSLTIQCQVDSQVTMMFWYRQQPGQSLTLIATANQGSEATYESGFVIDKFPISRPNLTFSTLTVSNMSPEDSSIYLCSAGGGAGEKLFFGSGTQLSVL.

The CDR3 loop reads CASSLRQGWDETQYF. CDR3 coding DNA: TGTGCCAGCAGCTTACGACAGGGTTGGGACGAGACCCAGTACTTC. V is TRBV7-9 and J is TRBJ2-5, with TRBD1 matching over 7 bases. V lost 2 bases, J lost 5 bases, and 8 bases stayed unmatched. The CDR3 is made up of 15 amino acids. Germline CDR1 and CDR2: SEHNR and FQNEAQ (reference sequence).

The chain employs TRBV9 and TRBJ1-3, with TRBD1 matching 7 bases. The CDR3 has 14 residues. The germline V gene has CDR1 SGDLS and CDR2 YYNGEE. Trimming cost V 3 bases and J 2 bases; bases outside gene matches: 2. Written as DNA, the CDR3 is TGTGCCAGCAGCGAGACAGGGACTGGAAACACCATATATTTT. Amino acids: CASSETGTGNTIYF.

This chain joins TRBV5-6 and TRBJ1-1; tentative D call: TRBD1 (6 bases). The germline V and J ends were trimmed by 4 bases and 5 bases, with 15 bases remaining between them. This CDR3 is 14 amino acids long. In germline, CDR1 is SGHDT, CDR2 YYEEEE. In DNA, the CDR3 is TGTGCCAGCAGCGTCGCACAGGGACGAACTGAAGCTTTCTTT. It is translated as CASSVAQGRTEAFF.

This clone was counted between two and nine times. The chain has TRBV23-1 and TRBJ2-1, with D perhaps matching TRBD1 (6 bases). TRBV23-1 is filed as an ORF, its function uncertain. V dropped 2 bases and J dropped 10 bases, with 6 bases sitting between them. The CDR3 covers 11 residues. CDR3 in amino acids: CASSQGTEQFF. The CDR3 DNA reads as TGCGCCAGCAGTCAAGGGACAGAGCAGTTCTTC.

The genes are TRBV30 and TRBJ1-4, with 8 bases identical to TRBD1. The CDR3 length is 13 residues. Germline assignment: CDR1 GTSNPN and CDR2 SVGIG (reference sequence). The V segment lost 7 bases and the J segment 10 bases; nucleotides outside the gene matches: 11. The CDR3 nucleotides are TGTGCCTCCGGAGCAGGGGGCGAGGGAAAACTGTTTTTT. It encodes CASGAGGEGKLFF.

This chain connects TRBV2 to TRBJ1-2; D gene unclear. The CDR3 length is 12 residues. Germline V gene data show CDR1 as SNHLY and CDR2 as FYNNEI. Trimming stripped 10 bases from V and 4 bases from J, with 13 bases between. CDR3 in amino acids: CATTDAPYGYTF. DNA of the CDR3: TGTGCCACTACAGACGCTCCCTATGGCTACACCTTC.

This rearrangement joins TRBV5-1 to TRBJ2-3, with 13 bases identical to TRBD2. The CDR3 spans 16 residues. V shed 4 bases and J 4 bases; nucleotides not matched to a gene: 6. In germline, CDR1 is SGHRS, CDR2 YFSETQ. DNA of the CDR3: TGCGCCAGCAGCCCGGGACTAGCGGGGCCAGCAGATACGCAGTATTTT. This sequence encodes CASSPGLAGPADTQYF.

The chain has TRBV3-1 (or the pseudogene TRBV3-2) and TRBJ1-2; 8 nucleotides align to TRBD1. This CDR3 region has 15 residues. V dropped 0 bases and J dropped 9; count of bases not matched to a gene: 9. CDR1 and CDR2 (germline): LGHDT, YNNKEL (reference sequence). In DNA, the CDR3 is TGTGCCAGCAGCCAAGACAGGACAGGGTGGGATAGCTACACCTTC. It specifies CASSQDRTGWDSYTF.

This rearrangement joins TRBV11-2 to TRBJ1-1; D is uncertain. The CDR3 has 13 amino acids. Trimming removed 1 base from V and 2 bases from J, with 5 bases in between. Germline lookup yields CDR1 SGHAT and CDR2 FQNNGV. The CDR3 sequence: CASSLGANTEAFF. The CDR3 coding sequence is TGTGCCAGCAGCTTAGGGGCAAACACTGAAGCTTTCTTT. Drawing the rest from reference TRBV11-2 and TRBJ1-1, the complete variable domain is EAGVAQSPRYKIIEKRQSVAFWCNPISGHATLYWYQQILGQGPKLLIQFQNNGVVDDSQLPKDRFSAERLKGVDSTLKIQPAKLEDSAVYLCASSLGANTEAFFGQGTRLTVV.